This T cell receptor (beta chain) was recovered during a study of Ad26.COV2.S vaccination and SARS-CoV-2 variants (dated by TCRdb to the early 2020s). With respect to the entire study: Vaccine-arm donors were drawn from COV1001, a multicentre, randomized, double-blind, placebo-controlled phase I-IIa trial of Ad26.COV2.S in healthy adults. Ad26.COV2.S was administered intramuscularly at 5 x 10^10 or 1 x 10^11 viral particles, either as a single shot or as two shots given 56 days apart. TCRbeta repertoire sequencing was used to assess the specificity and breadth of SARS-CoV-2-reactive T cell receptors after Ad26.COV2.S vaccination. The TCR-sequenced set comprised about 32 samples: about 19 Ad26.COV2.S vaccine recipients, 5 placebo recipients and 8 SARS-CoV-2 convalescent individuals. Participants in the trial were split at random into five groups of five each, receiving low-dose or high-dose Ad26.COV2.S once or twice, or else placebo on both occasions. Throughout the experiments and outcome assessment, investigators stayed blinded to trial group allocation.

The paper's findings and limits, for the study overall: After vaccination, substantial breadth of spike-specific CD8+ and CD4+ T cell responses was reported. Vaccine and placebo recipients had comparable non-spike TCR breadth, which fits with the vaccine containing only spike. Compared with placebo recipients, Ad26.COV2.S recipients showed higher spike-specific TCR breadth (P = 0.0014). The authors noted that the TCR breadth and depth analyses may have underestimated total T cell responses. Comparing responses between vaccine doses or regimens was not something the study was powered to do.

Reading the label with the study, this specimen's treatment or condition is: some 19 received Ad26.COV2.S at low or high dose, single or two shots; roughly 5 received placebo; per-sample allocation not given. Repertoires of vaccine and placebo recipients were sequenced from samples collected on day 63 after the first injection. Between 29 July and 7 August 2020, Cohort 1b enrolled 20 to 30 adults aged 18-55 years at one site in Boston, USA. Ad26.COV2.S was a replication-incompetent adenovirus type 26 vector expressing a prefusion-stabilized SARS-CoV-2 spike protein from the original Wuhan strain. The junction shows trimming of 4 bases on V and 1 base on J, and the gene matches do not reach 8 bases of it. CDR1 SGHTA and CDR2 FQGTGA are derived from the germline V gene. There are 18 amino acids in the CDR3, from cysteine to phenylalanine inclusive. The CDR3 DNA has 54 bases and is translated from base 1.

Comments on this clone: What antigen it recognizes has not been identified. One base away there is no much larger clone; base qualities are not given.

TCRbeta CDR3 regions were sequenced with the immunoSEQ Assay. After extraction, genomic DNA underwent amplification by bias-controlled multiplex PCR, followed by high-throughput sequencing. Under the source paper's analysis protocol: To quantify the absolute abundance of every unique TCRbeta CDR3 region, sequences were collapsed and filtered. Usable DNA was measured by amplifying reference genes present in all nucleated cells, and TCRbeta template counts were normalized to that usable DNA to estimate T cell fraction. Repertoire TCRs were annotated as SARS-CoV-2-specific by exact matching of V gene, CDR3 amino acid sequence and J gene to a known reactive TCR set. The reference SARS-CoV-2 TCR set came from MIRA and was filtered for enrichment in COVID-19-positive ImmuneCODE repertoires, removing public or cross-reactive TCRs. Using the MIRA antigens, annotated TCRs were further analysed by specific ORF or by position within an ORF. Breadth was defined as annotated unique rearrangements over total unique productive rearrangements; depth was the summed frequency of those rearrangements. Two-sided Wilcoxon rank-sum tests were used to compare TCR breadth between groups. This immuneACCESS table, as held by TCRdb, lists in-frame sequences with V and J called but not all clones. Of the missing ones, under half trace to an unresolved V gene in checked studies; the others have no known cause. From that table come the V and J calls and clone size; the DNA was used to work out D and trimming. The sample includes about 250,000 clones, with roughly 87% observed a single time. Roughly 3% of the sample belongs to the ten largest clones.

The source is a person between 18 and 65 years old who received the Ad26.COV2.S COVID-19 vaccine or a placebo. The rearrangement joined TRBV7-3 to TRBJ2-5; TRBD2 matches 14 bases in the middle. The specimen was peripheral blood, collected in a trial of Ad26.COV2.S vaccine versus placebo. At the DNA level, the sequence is TGTGCCAGCAGCTCCCGGACTAGCGGGAGGCCCCGCCAAGAGACCCAGTACTTC. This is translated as CASSSRTSGRPRQETQYF.